This TCR beta chain emerged from a study of T cells in Graves' hyperthyroidism and ophthalmopathy. Study-level results: Most thyroid clonotypes with frequency above 0.001 were detected in blood.

The CDR3 runs 14 residues. The V and J ends lost 5 bases and 2 bases, in that order; junction bases with no gene match: 8. From germline, CDR1 is GTSNPN and CDR2 SVGIG (reference sequence). The table lists this clonotype with many counts. Antigen: not known. From RNA transcripts, TCR beta CDR3 regions were amplified. When the TCR CDR3 underwent first-round RT-PCR, the HTBI primer set was used. TCRdb used MiXCR to reprocess the multiplex PCR reads, holding one entry per CDR3 protein. The sample includes 380,000 or so distinct CDR3 sequences, approximately 19% seen only once; the top ten take about 4%. The chain employs TRBV30 and TRBJ2-5, with TRBD2 matching 7 bases. The sequence was obtained from a woman younger than 30 with Graves' hyperthyroidism. Material for sequencing was blood. CDR3: CAWGVGSGQETQYF. CDR3 nucleotides: TGTGCCTGGGGAGTAGGTAGCGGGCAAGAGACCCAGTACTTC.